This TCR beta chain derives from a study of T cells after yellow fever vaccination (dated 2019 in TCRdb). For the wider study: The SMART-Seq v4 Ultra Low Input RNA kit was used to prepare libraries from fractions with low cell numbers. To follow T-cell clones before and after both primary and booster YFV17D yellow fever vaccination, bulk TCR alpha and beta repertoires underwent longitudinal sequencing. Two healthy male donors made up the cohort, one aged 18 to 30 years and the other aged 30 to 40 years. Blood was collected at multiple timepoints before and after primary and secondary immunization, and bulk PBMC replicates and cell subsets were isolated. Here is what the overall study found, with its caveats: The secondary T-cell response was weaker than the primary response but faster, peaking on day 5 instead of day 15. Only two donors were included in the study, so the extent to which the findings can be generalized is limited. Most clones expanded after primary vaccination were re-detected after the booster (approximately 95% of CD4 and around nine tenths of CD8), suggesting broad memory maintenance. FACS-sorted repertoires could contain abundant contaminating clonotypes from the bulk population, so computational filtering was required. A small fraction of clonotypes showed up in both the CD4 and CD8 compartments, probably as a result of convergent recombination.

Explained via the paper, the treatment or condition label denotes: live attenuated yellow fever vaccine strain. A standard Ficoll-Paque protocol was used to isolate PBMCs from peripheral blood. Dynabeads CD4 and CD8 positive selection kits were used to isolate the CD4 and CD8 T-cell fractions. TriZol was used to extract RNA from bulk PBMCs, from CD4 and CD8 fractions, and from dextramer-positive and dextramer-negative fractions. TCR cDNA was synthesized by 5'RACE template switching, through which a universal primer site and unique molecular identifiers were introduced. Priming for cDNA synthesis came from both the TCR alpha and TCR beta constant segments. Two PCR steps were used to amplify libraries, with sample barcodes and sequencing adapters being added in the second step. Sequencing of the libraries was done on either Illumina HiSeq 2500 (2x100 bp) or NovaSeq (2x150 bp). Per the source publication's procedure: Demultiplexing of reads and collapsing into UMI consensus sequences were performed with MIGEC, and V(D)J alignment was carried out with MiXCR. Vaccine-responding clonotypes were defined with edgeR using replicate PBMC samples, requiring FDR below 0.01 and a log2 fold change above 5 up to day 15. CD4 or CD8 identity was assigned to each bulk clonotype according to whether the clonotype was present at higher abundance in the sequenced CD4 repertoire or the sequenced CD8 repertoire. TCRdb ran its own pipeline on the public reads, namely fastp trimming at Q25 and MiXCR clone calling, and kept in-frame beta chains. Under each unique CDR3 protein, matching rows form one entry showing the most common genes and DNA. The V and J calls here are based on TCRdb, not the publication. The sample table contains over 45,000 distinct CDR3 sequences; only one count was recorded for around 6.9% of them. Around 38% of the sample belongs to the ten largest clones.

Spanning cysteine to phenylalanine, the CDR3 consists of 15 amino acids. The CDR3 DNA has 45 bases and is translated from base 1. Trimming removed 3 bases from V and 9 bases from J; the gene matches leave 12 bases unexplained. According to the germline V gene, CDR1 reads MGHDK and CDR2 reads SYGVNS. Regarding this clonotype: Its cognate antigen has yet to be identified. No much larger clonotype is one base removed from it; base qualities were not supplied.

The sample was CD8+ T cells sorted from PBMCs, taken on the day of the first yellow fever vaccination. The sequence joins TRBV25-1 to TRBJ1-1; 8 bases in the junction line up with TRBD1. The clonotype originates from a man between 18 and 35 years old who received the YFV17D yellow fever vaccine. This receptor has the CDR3 CASSDQGAGGWQAFF. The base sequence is TGTGCCAGCAGTGATCAGGGGGCGGGAGGATGGCAAGCTTTCTTT.